The 18 T cell receptor beta chains listed next were all sequenced from one sample in a study of control samples from healthy donors and cancer patients. The method was immunoSEQ multiplex PCR; TCRdb's version includes in-frame clones alone and lacks a portion of them. The data contain around 86,000 clones, 70% to 90% of them singletons. The sequencing sample was made of PBMCs. These receptors came from an older woman with head and neck cancer.

The count of this clone is one. This rearrangement joins TRBV2 to TRBJ1-1; 7 bases match TRBD1. Germline loops: CDR1 SNHLY, CDR2 FYNNEI. The junction had 9 bases not matched to a gene; V was cut back by 8 bases and J by 0 bases. CDR3 length equals 15 residues. The chain's CDR3 is CASHLQGTVNTEAFF. The CDR3 DNA sequence: TGTGCCAGCCATCTTCAAGGGACAGTGAACACTGAAGCTTTCTTT.

The chain carries TRBV30 and TRBJ2-1, with TRBD2 matching over 9 bases. CDR3 length equals 16 residues. J was trimmed by 2 bases and V by 2 bases; bases with no gene match: 7. The V gene's germline CDR1 is GTSNPN and CDR2 SVGIG (reference sequence). The DNA for the CDR3 is TGTGCCTGGAGTCCTTCGGGACTAGCCCCCTACAATGAGCAGTTCTTC. Its protein is CAWSPSGLAPYNEQFF.

The chain joins TRBV30 to TRBJ1-5; no clear D. The CDR3 consists of 14 residues. The germline V gene encodes CDR1 GTSNPN and CDR2 SVGIG (reference sequence). Trimming left V 0 bases short and J 2 bases short, with 8 bases between. The CDR3 region is CAWSVRSGNQPQHF. The DNA for the CDR3 is TGTGCCTGGAGTGTAAGGTCAGGCAATCAGCCCCAGCATTTT.

The chain links TRBV19 to TRBJ2-1, with D uncertain. The V gene lost 6 bases and the J gene lost 4 bases, with 13 bases spanning the gap. Germline-derived CDR1 and CDR2 are LNHDA and SQIVND (reference sequence). The CDR3 is 14 amino acids. The CDR3 sequence is CASSSGRDYNEQFF. CDR3 coding DNA: TGTGCCAGTAGCTCCGGACGAGATTACAATGAGCAGTTCTTC.

The sample holds one count of this clone. This chain uses TRBV11-2 with TRBJ2-7; no firm D call. Looked up from germline, CDR1 is SGHAT and CDR2 is FQNNGV. CDR3 length equals 13 residues. Trimming cost V 1 base and J 5 bases, with 9 bases left between them. The CDR3 reads CASSLVRSHEQYF. The CDR3 DNA is TGTGCCAGCAGCTTAGTGCGCAGTCACGAGCAGTACTTC.

V gene TRBV20-1 combines with J gene TRBJ2-5; D call uncertain. CDR1 DFQATT and CDR2 SNEGSKA come from the germline V gene (reference sequence). The CDR3 totals 10 residues. Trimming pared 3 bases from V and 4 bases from J, leaving 3 bases between. For the CDR3, the DNA is TGCAGTGCTAGTGGAGAGACCCAGTACTTC. It translates to CSASGETQYF.

The chain recombines TRBV5-1 with TRBJ2-3; D unclear. Germline V gives CDR1 SGHRS, CDR2 YFSETQ. The CDR3 is made up of 16 amino acids. V dropped 0 bases and J dropped 4 bases, with 15 bases sitting between them. The CDR3 region is CASSLALGLAADTQYF. The DNA for the CDR3 is TGCGCCAGCAGCTTGGCCTTAGGTTTAGCTGCAGATACGCAGTATTTT.

This chain joins TRBV7-2 and TRBJ2-7; 9 bases match TRBD2. With V trimmed by 0 bases and J by 3 bases, 0 bases remained unmatched. The CDR3 is 14 amino acids. Germline V gene sequence: CDR1 SGHTA, CDR2 FQGNSA. CDR3 bases: TGTGCCAGCAGCTTAGCTAGCGGGAGCTACGAGCAGTACTTC. Residues: CASSLASGSYEQYF.

The chain employs TRBV29-1 and TRBJ2-1; the D gene is possibly TRBD2 (6 bases). This CDR3 is built from 13 residues. Per germline, CDR1 SQVTM and CDR2 ANQGSEA. As DNA, the CDR3 is TGCAGTGCCCGCGGGGCCTCCTACAATGAGCAGTTCTTC. Translated, it gives CSARGASYNEQFF.

This chain joins TRBV15 and TRBJ1-5, with 7 bases identical to TRBD1. V dropped 3 bases and J dropped 5; count of bases not matched to a gene: 10. The length of the CDR3 is 16 residues. In germline, CDR1 is LNHNV, CDR2 YYDKDF (reference sequence). The CDR3 DNA reads as TGTGCCACCAGCAGCAACCTCGACAGGGTCGATCAGCCCCAGCATTTT. This codes for CATSSNLDRVDQPQHF. Full variable domain (missing parts from reference TRBV15 and TRBJ1-5): DAMVIQNPRYQVTQFGKPVTLSCSQTLNHNVMYWYQQKSSQAPKLLFHYYDKDFNNEADTPDNFQSRRPNTSFCFLDIRSPGLGDTAMYLCATSSNLDRVDQPQHFGDGTRLSIL.

This chain links TRBV6-6 with TRBJ2-2; D unresolved. The V and J ends lost 7 bases and 2 bases respectively, with 5 bases between them. Germline CDR1 MNHNY, CDR2 SVGAGI (reference sequence). The CDR3 consists of 12 residues. The CDR3 sequence is CASTINTGELFF. DNA of the CDR3: TGTGCCAGCACAATAAACACCGGGGAGCTGTTTTTT.

V usage is TRBV7-9 and J usage is TRBJ1-4, with D perhaps matching TRBD1 (5 bases). Trimming took 4 bases from V and 5 from J, leaving 14 bases between them. Germline assignment: CDR1 SEHNR and CDR2 FQNEAQ (reference sequence). The CDR3 covers 15 residues. CDR3 protein: CASSSGRTENEKLFF. As DNA, the CDR3 is TGTGCCAGCAGCTCGGGACGGACCGAGAATGAAAAACTGTTTTTT.

This clone has just a few counts. This chain uses TRBV28 with TRBJ2-2, with D possibly TRBD2 on 6 matching bases. The V gene lost 6 bases and the J gene lost 5 bases, with 22 bases spanning the gap. In germline, CDR1 is MDHEN, CDR2 SYDVKM. CDR3 size: 17 residues. The CDR3 nucleotides are TGTGCCAGCAGCTCCCTTGGATGGAGGGGAGGAACCGGGGAGCTGTTTTTT. It translates to CASSSLGWRGGTGELFF.

The CDR3 loop is CASSHTGTEQETQYF. The CDR3 nucleotides read TGTGCCAGCAGCCATACCGGGACGGAACAAGAGACCCAGTACTTC. The chain couples TRBV3-1 (or the pseudogene TRBV3-2) to TRBJ2-5; D is tentatively TRBD1 or TRBD2 (5 bases each). Germline CDR1 reads LGHDT; CDR2 reads YNNKEL (reference sequence). The V and J ends lost 3 bases and 2 bases respectively, with 13 bases between them. The CDR3 sequence is 15 residues long.

The chain recombines TRBV5-1 with TRBJ2-1; 13 bases line up with TRBD2. Per germline, CDR1 SGHRS and CDR2 YFSETQ. The CDR3 totals 16 residues. The ends lost 3 bases at V and 6 bases at J; junction bases unmatched: 6. This chain's CDR3 is CASSSRTSGSGNEQFF. CDR3 bases: TGCGCCAGCAGCTCCCGGACTAGCGGGAGTGGCAATGAGCAGTTCTTC.

V and J are TRBV18 and TRBJ2-2; 9 bases map to TRBD1. This CDR3 spans 16 amino acids. The junction had 5 bases not matched to a gene; V was cut back by 3 bases and J by 3 bases. Germline V gene lookup returns CDR1 KGHSH and CDR2 LQKENI. Here the CDR3 DNA reads TGTGCCAGCTCACCCGGGGGACAGGGATACACCGGGGAGCTGTTTTTT. Residues: CASSPGGQGYTGELFF. The variable domain in full, with the rest retrieved from reference TRBV18 and TRBJ2-2, is NAGVMQNPRHLVRRRGQEARLRCSPMKGHSHVYWYRQLPEEGLKFMVYLQKENIIDESGMPKERFSAEFPKEGPSILRIQQVVRGDSAAYFCASSPGGQGYTGELFFGEGSRLTVL.

The chain uses TRBV5-1 and TRBJ2-5; possible D gene TRBD2, 6 bases. The ends were cut back, 6 bases at V and 0 bases at J, with 9 bases in the middle. CDR3 length: 13 amino acids. CDR1 and CDR2 from the germline V gene are SGHRS and YFSETQ. This CDR3 is CASKLANQETQYF. The CDR3 region has the DNA TGCGCCAGCAAGCTAGCGAACCAAGAGACCCAGTACTTC. Full variable domain (outside the CDR3, taken from reference TRBV5-1 and TRBJ2-5): KAGVTQTPRYLIKTRGQQVTLSCSPISGHRSVSWYQQTPGQGLQFLFEYFSETQRNKGNFPGRFSGRQFSNSRSEMNVSTLELGDSALYLCASKLANQETQYFGPGTRLLVL.

The CDR3 bases are TGCAGCGTTGGGTCCGGGACTAGCGGCTACAATGAGCAGTTCTTC. Translation gives CSVGSGTSGYNEQFF. The rearrangement uses TRBV29-1 and TRBJ2-1; 11 bases match TRBD2. The trim removed 4 bases at V and 3 bases at J, leaving 5 bases unmatched. CDR1 is SQVTM, CDR2 ANQGSEA, per germline. The CDR3 extends over 15 amino acids.